This T cell receptor (beta chain) appears in the sequencing data of a study of T cell changes during pregnancy in multiple sclerosis. Trimming pared 4 bases from V and 2 bases from J, leaving 9 bases between. Germline V gene data show CDR1 as MNHEY and CDR2 as SVGAGI. This CDR3 spans 14 amino acids. The method was immunoSEQ multiplex PCR; TCRdb's version includes in-frame clones alone and lacks a portion of them. Of under 100,000 clones in the sample, more than 85% were seen once. This receptor was taken from a female donor in good health, enrolled as a control in a pregnancy study. This sequence joins TRBV6-5 and TRBJ1-3; D possibly corresponds to TRBD1 (5 bases). Source: peripheral blood, taken in the first trimester of pregnancy. In nucleotides, the CDR3 is TGTGCCAGCAGTTTTGGGGCAGCTGGAAACACCATATATTTT. It codes for CASSFGAAGNTIYF.